The 24 T cell receptor beta chains in this list originate from one sample, sequenced in a study of T cell responses to AZD1222 COVID-19 vaccine. The data were produced by immunoSEQ multiplex PCR, yet TCRdb's version contains in-frame clones alone and is incomplete. The data contain 4,000 to 5,000 clones, about nine tenths of them singletons. The input for sequencing was peripheral blood, taken 28 days after the second AZD1222 dose. Receptors originate from an adult who received the AZD1222 COVID-19 vaccine.

The chain combines TRBV7-3 with TRBJ2-5; D possibly uses TRBD1 or TRBD2 (6 bases each). Germline-derived CDR1 and CDR2 are SGHTA and FQGTGA. The CDR3 loop spans 14 amino acids. Deletions cut 3 bases from V and 4 bases from J, with 12 bases between. The CDR3 sequence: CASSFGGRGETQYF. For the CDR3, the DNA is TGTGCCAGCAGCTTTGGGGGGCGCGGAGAGACCCAGTACTTC.

The chain joins TRBV28 to TRBJ1-1; D gene uncertain. Trimming stripped 6 bases from V and 1 base from J, with 15 bases between. The CDR3 runs to 15 residues. Germline loops: CDR1 MDHEN, CDR2 SYDVKM. CDR3 sequence (DNA): TGTGCCAGCAGCAAAGGGCTGGACGGGAACACTGAAGCTTTCTTT. It encodes CASSKGLDGNTEAFF.

The V gene is TRBV15, the J gene TRBJ1-2; D not resolved. This CDR3 region has 15 residues. Germline CDR1 is LNHNV and CDR2 is YYDKDF (reference sequence). Trimming took 0 bases from V and 5 from J, leaving 13 bases between them. The CDR3 bases are TGTGCCACCAGCAGAGATCACGGGGTACGGTATGGCTACACCTTC. Translation: CATSRDHGVRYGYTF.

V and J are TRBV27 and TRBJ1-2; the match to TRBD1 covers 8 bases. The CDR3 sequence is 13 residues long. The germline V gene has CDR1 MNHEY and CDR2 SMNVEV (reference sequence). J lost 6 bases, V lost 2 bases, and 2 bases had no gene match. CDR3 sequence: CASSLQGADGYTF. CDR3 in DNA: TGTGCCAGCAGTTTACAGGGGGCGGATGGCTACACCTTC.

The V call is TRBV7-2, the J call TRBJ2-2; D is unclear. The CDR3 sequence is 14 residues long. Trimming stripped 0 bases from V and 1 base from J, with 3 bases between. Looked up from germline, CDR1 is SGHTA and CDR2 is FQGNSA. Here the CDR3 DNA reads TGTGCCAGCAGCTTAGCGCGGAACACCGGGGAGCTGTTTTTT. It translates to CASSLARNTGELFF.

V gene TRBV7-2 combines with J gene TRBJ2-6, with D unclear. Germline assignment: CDR1 SGHTA and CDR2 FQGNSA. This CDR3 has 16 residues. With 4 bases removed from V and 0 bases from J, the gap between germline ends came to 10 bases. In nucleotides, the CDR3 is TGTGCCAGCAGCTCTCGGACGGGCTCTGGGGCCAACGTCCTGACTTTC. It yields the protein CASSSRTGSGANVLTF.

V and J are TRBV28 and TRBJ1-2, with 8 bases aligning to TRBD1. CDR1 and CDR2 from the germline V gene are MDHEN and SYDVKM. Unmatched junction bases numbered 8, after V lost 6 bases and J lost 8 bases. The CDR3 contains 13 residues. CDR3 in amino acids: CASRRSRGRGYTF. In DNA form, the CDR3 reads TGTGCCAGCAGACGGTCCAGGGGGCGCGGCTACACCTTC.

The chain uses TRBV11-2 and TRBJ1-2; D perhaps matches TRBD1 (6 bases). Germline V gene sequence: CDR1 SGHAT, CDR2 FQNNGV. Trimming took off 4 bases at V and 2 bases at J, with 23 bases between the two ends. The CDR3 sequence is 18 residues long. As DNA, the CDR3 is TGTGCCAGCAGCTCCTCCTGGGGTGGGACAACTAACAACTATGGCTACACCTTC. It is translated as CASSSSWGGTTNNYGYTF.

The chain uses TRBV9 and TRBJ2-2, with D hard to call. Germline V CDR1 and CDR2: SGDLS, YYNGEE. Trimming stripped 0 bases from V and 5 bases from J, with 11 bases between. The CDR3 runs 15 residues. The CDR3 nucleotides read TGTGCCAGCAGCGTAGTACCCCTAGAGACCGGGGAGCTGTTTTTT. This codes for CASSVVPLETGELFF.

V gene TRBV3-1 (or the pseudogene TRBV3-2) combines with J gene TRBJ2-4, with D possibly TRBD1 on 5 matching bases. Germline CDR1 reads LGHDT; CDR2 reads YNNKEL (reference sequence). CDR3 length: 15 residues. V was clipped by 1 base and J by 6 bases, with 13 bases between them. The CDR3 DNA reads TGTGCCAGCAGCCAAGGCAGGGATCGGAGAAACATTCAGTACTTC. Residues: CASSQGRDRRNIQYF.

The chain combines TRBV11-2 with TRBJ2-7; TRBD1 agrees at 9 bases. Germline CDR1 and CDR2: SGHAT and FQNNGV. The CDR3 runs 15 residues. After removal of 0 bases from V and 6 bases from J, the junction contained 6 bases not matched to a gene. The CDR3 DNA reads TGTGCCAGCAGCTTAGATCGGGACAGGGTTGCCGAGCAGTACTTC. Protein product: CASSLDRDRVAEQYF.

This clone was recorded only once. The chain uses TRBV28 and TRBJ1-3; D perhaps matches TRBD1 (5 bases). CDR1 and CDR2 from the germline V gene are MDHEN and SYDVKM. The CDR3 is 15 amino acids. The ends were cut back, 6 bases at V and 0 bases at J, with 12 bases in the middle. The CDR3 protein is CASRTGATSGNTIYF. DNA for the CDR3: TGTGCCAGCAGGACCGGGGCGACCTCTGGAAACACCATATATTTT.

The V and J genes are TRBV4-1 and TRBJ2-7, with TRBD2 matching over 8 bases. V lost 0 bases, J lost 2 bases, and 9 bases stayed unmatched. CDR3 length: 17 amino acids. Germline V gene data show CDR1 as MGHRA and CDR2 as YSYEKL. The CDR3 sequence: CASSQDLASGLTYEQYF. The DNA for the CDR3 is TGCGCCAGCAGCCAAGATCTGGCTAGCGGGTTAACCTACGAGCAGTACTTC.

This chain links TRBV28 with TRBJ2-7, with D perhaps matching TRBD1 (5 bases). With 2 bases removed from V and 2 bases from J, the gap between germline ends came to 10 bases. The germline V gene encodes CDR1 MDHEN and CDR2 SYDVKM. This CDR3 is 14 amino acids long. CDR3 nucleotides: TGTGCCAGCAGTTTACAGGGATCTGCCTACGAGCAGTACTTC. This codes for CASSLQGSAYEQYF. Drawing the rest from reference TRBV28 and TRBJ2-7, the complete variable domain is DVKVTQSSRYLVKRTGEKVFLECVQDMDHENMFWYRQDPGLGLRLIYFSYDVKMKEKGDIPEGYSVSREKKERFSLILESASTNQTSMYLCASSLQGSAYEQYFGPGTRLTVT.

A few counts support this clone. J is TRBJ1-3 and V is TRBV29-1; 7 nucleotides agree with TRBD1. V lost 7 bases, J lost 0 bases, and 9 bases stayed unmatched. Germline loops: CDR1 SQVTM, CDR2 ANQGSEA. The CDR3 consists of 15 residues. The CDR3 here is CSARTGATSGNTIYF. CDR3 DNA sequence: TGCAGCGCCCGGACAGGCGCAACCTCTGGAAACACCATATATTTT.

The chain employs TRBV7-9 and TRBJ2-3; the D is unclear. CDR1 and CDR2 from the germline V gene are SEHNR and FQNEAQ (reference sequence). The CDR3 extends over 11 amino acids. Deletions cut 0 bases from V and 6 bases from J, with 1 base between. The CDR3 is CASSLADTQYF. The CDR3 DNA reads TGTGCCAGCAGCTTAGCCGATACGCAGTATTTT.

V gene TRBV9 combines with J gene TRBJ1-2; no clear D gene. The CDR3 has 13 residues. Trimming pared 4 bases from V and 4 bases from J, leaving 11 bases between. Per the germline V gene, CDR1 is SGDLS and CDR2 is YYNGEE. In DNA, the CDR3 is TGTGCCAGCAGCTCACCCCCATCCTATGGCTACACCTTC. Translating gives CASSSPPSYGYTF.

The V call is TRBV3-1 (or the pseudogene TRBV3-2), the J call TRBJ2-7; TRBD1 matches 7 bases. This CDR3 has 15 residues. Per the germline V gene, CDR1 is LGHDT and CDR2 is YNNKEL (reference sequence). After removal of 6 bases from V and 1 base from J, the junction contained 9 bases not matched to a gene. Here the CDR3 reads CASRGPGTDSYEQYF. DNA of the CDR3: TGTGCCAGCAGGGGCCCCGGGACAGATTCCTACGAGCAGTACTTC.

The chain employs TRBV28 and TRBJ2-6; D is undetermined. Looked up from germline, CDR1 is MDHEN and CDR2 is SYDVKM. The CDR3 contains 15 residues. V lost 2 bases, J lost 4 bases, and 9 bases lay in between. The CDR3 protein is CASSLIGAGANVLTF. The CDR3 DNA reads TGTGCCAGCAGTTTAATCGGCGCAGGGGCCAACGTCCTGACTTTC.

This clone appeared once. The chain recombines TRBV3-1 (or the pseudogene TRBV3-2) with TRBJ1-2; possibly TRBD1 for D (6 bases). Germline V gene sequence: CDR1 LGHDT, CDR2 YNNKEL (reference sequence). The CDR3 is made up of 16 amino acids. The V gene lost 0 bases and the J gene lost 6 bases, with 17 bases spanning the gap. The chain's CDR3 is CASSQDHSPHRDGYTF. For the CDR3, the DNA is TGTGCCAGCAGCCAAGATCACTCGCCTCACAGGGATGGCTACACCTTC.

The chain couples TRBV14 to TRBJ2-7; D is ambiguous. The CDR3 runs to 11 residues. Germline assignment: CDR1 SGHDN and CDR2 FVKESK. Trimming removed 6 bases from V and 3 bases from J, with 6 bases in between. For the CDR3, the DNA is TGTGCCAGCAGTCTGCACTACGAGCAGTACTTC. Translation: CASSLHYEQYF.

V is TRBV16 and J is TRBJ2-5; 8 bases agree with TRBD1. Trimming cost V 5 bases and J 5 bases; bases outside gene matches: 10. The CDR3 consists of 15 residues. Germline V gene data show CDR1 as KGHSY and CDR2 as FQNENV. This chain's CDR3 is CASSNTGQGTETQYF. DNA of the CDR3: TGTGCCAGCAGCAACACAGGACAGGGTACGGAGACCCAGTACTTC.

The chain joins TRBV15 to TRBJ2-3, with D perhaps assigned TRBD1 or TRBD2 (5 bases each). The CDR3 has 18 amino acids. Germline CDR1 and CDR2: LNHNV and YYDKDF (reference sequence). Trimming removed 3 bases from V and 0 bases from J, with 19 bases in between. CDR3 in DNA: TGTGCCACCAGCAGTGACTTAGGACGAGGGGCGAGCACAGATACGCAGTATTTT. Translating gives CATSSDLGRGASTDTQYF.

This clone was recorded once. J is TRBJ2-5 and V is TRBV5-5; TRBD1 agrees at 7 bases. Germline assignment: CDR1 SGHKS and CDR2 YYEKEE (reference sequence). J lost 0 bases, V lost 4 bases, and 6 bases had no gene match. The CDR3 loop spans 15 amino acids. The CDR3: CASSLIQGNQETQYF. The CDR3 nucleotides read TGTGCCAGCAGCCTTATACAGGGGAACCAAGAGACCCAGTACTTC.